The 29 T cell receptor beta chains presented below share a single source sample, sequenced in a study of CD8+CD57+ T cells in acquired aplastic anemia. For CDR3 and TCR beta VDJ profiling, genomic DNA was the template used. MiXCR was run by TCRdb on the reads, yielding one entry per CDR3 protein. The sample carries approximately 470,000 distinct CDR3 sequences, more than 25% recorded once. Patients selected for sequencing had displayed CD8+CD57+ cell expansion by flow cytometry. Source material: sorted CD4+, CD8+, or CD8+CD57+ T cells (not recorded which) from PBMCs. These receptors were taken from a human donor with aplastic anemia.

The chain employs TRBV13 and TRBJ2-3; 8 positions match TRBD2. Germline loops: CDR1 PRHDT, CDR2 FYEKMQ (reference sequence). The CDR3 has 14 residues. V lost 6 bases, J lost 1 base, and 3 bases stayed unmatched. In DNA, the CDR3 is TGTGCCAGCAGACGTAGCGGGGGCACAGATACGCAGTATTTT. Translating gives CASRRSGGTDTQYF.

On this clonotype itself: At one end the junction does not follow the germline gene, possibly because of a read error. The chain has TRBV10-3 and TRBJ2-3; 11 bases fit TRBD2. CDR3 length equals 17 residues. The germline gives CDR1 ENHRY, CDR2 SYGVKD. Here the CDR3 DNA reads TGTGCCAGCAGTGAAAGGACTAGCGGGTGGGGCACAGATACGCAGTATTTT. It translates to CASSERTSGWGTDTQYF.

In its sample, this clonotype was seen many times. V gene TRBV10-1 combines with J gene TRBJ2-7; tentative D call: TRBD1 (5 bases). CDR1 WNHNN and CDR2 SYGVQD come from the germline V gene (reference sequence). V was cut by 0 bases and J by 6 bases, with 15 bases left in between. This CDR3 region has 15 residues. Written as DNA, the CDR3 is TGCGCCAGCAGTGAGTCGGGGCCCGGTGGTGGCGAGCAGTACTTC. Its protein is CASSESGPGGGEQYF.

V and J are TRBV6-2 or TRBV6-3 and TRBJ2-2, with 7 bases fitting TRBD1. There are 15 residues in the CDR3. The V segment lost 7 bases and the J segment 7 bases; nucleotides outside the gene matches: 12. Germline assignment: CDR1 MNHEY and CDR2 SVGEGT. The CDR3 sequence is CASTLYPRGLGELFF. The CDR3, as DNA: TGTGCCAGCACCCTTTATCCGAGGGGGCTCGGGGAGCTGTTTTTT.

This clonotype was seen more than once but under ten times. V gene TRBV5-6 combines with J gene TRBJ1-6; 9 nucleotides match TRBD1. Germline V gene lookup returns CDR1 SGHDT and CDR2 YYEEEE. The CDR3 has 14 residues. The trim removed 4 bases at V and 9 bases at J, leaving 5 bases unmatched. The CDR3 DNA reads as TGTGCCAGCAGCCGGACAGGGGTGATTTCACCCCTCCACTTT. It is translated as CASSRTGVISPLHF.

This sequence joins TRBV5-1 and TRBJ2-1; no clear D gene. Germline V lookup: CDR1 SGHRS, CDR2 YFSETQ. V lost 1 base and J lost 8, with 7 bases in between. The CDR3 has 12 amino acids. In nucleotides, the CDR3 is TGCGCCAGCAGCTTGTTAACAGATGAGCAGTTCTTC. Translating gives CASSLLTDEQFF.

This clonotype was recorded at least ten times. The V and J genes are TRBV9 and TRBJ2-1; 10 nucleotides agree with TRBD2. V lost 3 bases to trimming and J lost 5 bases; unmatched junction nucleotides: 5. There are 15 residues in the CDR3. The V gene's germline CDR1 is SGDLS and CDR2 YYNGEE. The CDR3 DNA follows: TGTGCCAGCAGCGACGGGACTAGCGAAAACAATGAGCAGTTCTTC. This encodes CASSDGTSENNEQFF.

This clonotype was found a few times. The J gene is TRBJ2-3, the V gene TRBV4-2, with D perhaps TRBD2 (5 bases). The germline V and J ends were trimmed by 1 base and 8 bases, with 13 bases remaining between them. Germline V gives CDR1 LGHNA, CDR2 YNFKEQ. The length of the CDR3 is 14 residues. The CDR3 nucleotides read TGTGCCAGCAGCCAAGGGACGTCGGCGGGTACGCAGTATTTT. Residues: CASSQGTSAGTQYF.

This clonotype was detected many times. J is TRBJ1-6 and V is TRBV14; 10 nucleotides agree with TRBD1. Germline V lookup: CDR1 SGHDN, CDR2 FVKESK. The trim removed 5 bases at V and 10 bases at J, leaving 11 bases unmatched. CDR3 length: 16 amino acids. CDR3 in amino acids: CASSGTGTGVRSPLHF. The CDR3 DNA is TGTGCCAGCAGCGGAACCGGGACAGGGGTCAGGTCACCCCTCCACTTT. Filled out from reference TRBV14 and TRBJ1-6, the complete variable domain reads EAGVTQFPSHSVIEKGQTVTLRCDPISGHDNLYWYRRVMGKEIKFLLHFVKESKQDESGMPNNRFLAERTGGTYSTLKVQPAELEDSGVYFCASSGTGTGVRSPLHFGNGTRLTVT.

Concerning this clonotype: A much larger clone differs from this one at a single base, so this may be a read error. The chain combines TRBV10-2 with TRBJ1-2, with TRBD1 identical over 7 bases. The CDR3 is made up of 14 amino acids. CDR1 and CDR2 from the germline V gene are WSHSY and SAAADI. The V gene end was trimmed by 5 bases and the J gene end by 2 bases; junction bases not matched to a gene: 5. CDR3 residues: CASSPQGLNYGYTF. The CDR3 nucleotides read TGCGCCAGCAGTCCACAGGGGCTCAACTATGGCTACACCTTC.

This clonotype was recorded at least ten times. This rearrangement joins TRBV10-3 to TRBJ2-5; 8 bases map to TRBD1. CDR3 length equals 14 residues. V shed 8 bases, J shed 9 bases, and the junction held 14 bases outside the gene matches. The germline gives CDR1 ENHRY, CDR2 SYGVKD. CDR3 in DNA: TGTGCCATCTCCCTGGGGGACAGGTCTGATGCCCAGTACTTC. The encoded protein is CAISLGDRSDAQYF.

The CDR3 DNA sequence: TGCAGTGCCCGGCCGAGGGGTACTAGCACAGATACGCAGTATTTT. The encoded protein is CSARPRGTSTDTQYF. The genes are TRBV20-1 and TRBJ2-3; the D gene could be TRBD1 or TRBD2 (5 bases each). Germline-derived CDR1 and CDR2 are DFQATT and SNEGSKA (reference sequence). The CDR3 sequence is 15 residues long. Trimming removed 6 bases from V and 0 bases from J, with 16 bases in between.

This clonotype was counted a few times. The rearrangement joins TRBV12-3 or TRBV12-4 to TRBJ1-2, with D perhaps TRBD1 (5 bases). The CDR3 loop spans 12 amino acids. Deletions cut 2 bases from V and 7 bases from J, with 8 bases between. CDR3 in amino acids: CASSLTRAGYTF. CDR3 in DNA: TGTGCCAGCAGTTTAACCAGGGCTGGCTACACCTTC.

This clonotype has only one observation. The V call is TRBV5-1, the J call TRBJ1-1; 9 bases line up with TRBD1. Per germline, CDR1 SGHRS and CDR2 YFSETQ. CDR3 length equals 16 residues. Trimming removed 1 base from V and 0 bases from J; junction bases left unmatched: 4. The CDR3 here is CASSLFGQGMNTEAFF. In DNA, the CDR3 is TGCGCCAGCAGCTTGTTCGGACAGGGGATGAACACTGAAGCTTTCTTT. Full variable domain (remainder filled in from reference TRBV5-1 and TRBJ1-1): KAGVTQTPRYLIKTRGQQVTLSCSPISGHRSVSWYQQTPGQGLQFLFEYFSETQRNKGNFPGRFSGRQFSNSRSEMNVSTLELGDSALYLCASSLFGQGMNTEAFFGQGTRLTVV.

This clonotype has ten or more counts. The chain uses TRBV24-1 and TRBJ1-6; no firm D call. The germline V gene encodes CDR1 KGHDR and CDR2 SFDVKD. This CDR3 region has 15 residues. Trimming took 6 bases from V and 7 from J, leaving 15 bases between them. CDR3 DNA: TGTGCCACCAGTAAGGGCCTGGGTAAAAATTCACCCCTCCACTTT. Translated: CATSKGLGKNSPLHF.

This clonotype was recorded at least ten times. The chain is built from TRBV7-2 and TRBJ2-1, with TRBD2 matching over 8 bases. J lost 10 bases, V lost 1 base, and 9 bases had no gene match. This CDR3 is 15 amino acids long. Looked up from germline, CDR1 is SGHTA and CDR2 is FQGNSA. This CDR3 is CASSLGAGAEGEQFF. In nucleotides, the CDR3 is TGTGCCAGCAGCTTAGGAGCGGGGGCAGAGGGAGAGCAGTTCTTC.

About this clonotype: This sequence may be a read error, since a much larger clone differs from it by one base. V usage is TRBV7-8 and J usage is TRBJ2-7, with D unresolved. This CDR3 is built from 14 residues. From germline, CDR1 is SGHVS and CDR2 FQNEAQ. DNA for the CDR3: TGTGCCAGCAGCTTACTAGACATCCCCTACGGGCAGTACTTC. Translation gives CASSLLDIPYGQYF.

A few counts support this clonotype. An end of the junction differs from the germline gene, which may be a read error. The gene calls are TRBV10-3 and TRBJ2-3, with 7 bases matching TRBD2. The CDR3 covers 16 residues. The V gene's germline CDR1 is ENHRY and CDR2 SYGVKD. The CDR3 is CASSYKETSYTDTQYF. CDR3 sequence (DNA): TGTGCCAGCAGTTATAAAGAGACTAGCTACACAGATACGCAGTATTTT.

The rearrangement joins TRBV5-1 to TRBJ1-2; D may be TRBD1 (5 bases). The germline gives CDR1 SGHRS, CDR2 YFSETQ. Trimming left V 0 bases short and J 3 bases short, with 9 bases between. The CDR3 runs to 14 residues. CDR3 nucleotide sequence: TGCGCCAGCAGCTTGGATCGGGGCTACTATGGCTACACCTTC. Its protein is CASSLDRGYYGYTF.

Only a few counts were recorded for this clonotype. In nucleotides, the CDR3 is TGTGCCACCAGCAGAGGCGACACAGATACGCAGTATTTT. Protein: CATSRGDTDTQYF. The chain employs TRBV15 and TRBJ2-3, with D unresolved. CDR1 is LNHNV and CDR2 is YYDKDF in the germline V gene (reference sequence). The CDR3 is made up of 13 amino acids. Trimming took 1 base from V and 2 from J, leaving 4 bases between them.

This clonotype was recorded only once. A read error may be the cause here, since a much bigger clone is one base away. The chain employs TRBV13 and TRBJ1-2; 8 positions agree with TRBD1. The CDR3 spans 15 residues. Looked up from germline, CDR1 is PRHDT and CDR2 is FYEKMQ (reference sequence). The CDR3 DNA is TGTGCCAGCAGCTTAGGGTCCCAGGGGGCTTATGGCCACACCTTC. It encodes CASSLGSQGAYGHTF.

The chain recombines TRBV5-1 with TRBJ2-7; D call uncertain. CDR1 and CDR2 (germline): SGHRS, YFSETQ. The CDR3 has 14 amino acids. Trimming took off 4 bases at V and 0 bases at J, with 11 bases between the two ends. The CDR3 spells CASSPLPGSYEQYF. CDR3 DNA: TGCGCCAGCAGCCCCCTACCCGGCTCCTACGAGCAGTACTTC. Full variable domain (remainder filled in from reference TRBV5-1 and TRBJ2-7): KAGVTQTPRYLIKTRGQQVTLSCSPISGHRSVSWYQQTPGQGLQFLFEYFSETQRNKGNFPGRFSGRQFSNSRSEMNVSTLELGDSALYLCASSPLPGSYEQYFGPGTRLTVT.

Worth noting for this clonotype: One junction end does not reproduce the germline sequence, and a read error may be involved. The V call is TRBV20-1, the J call TRBJ2-5; a weak D match, TRBD1 (5 bases). CDR3 size: 14 residues. The germline CDR1 and CDR2 sequences are DFQATT and SNEGSKA (reference sequence). CDR3 sequence reads: CGAAPLTVKETQYF. The CDR3 DNA reads TGCGGTGCTGCGCCATTGACAGTAAAAGAGACCCAGTACTTC.

This clonotype was counted many times. CDR3 sequence: CASSGQPNQPQHF. DNA of the CDR3: TGTGCCAGTAGCGGACAGCCCAATCAGCCCCAGCATTTT. This rearrangement joins TRBV19 to TRBJ1-5; D perhaps matches TRBD1 (6 bases). V shed 6 bases and J shed 3 bases, with 9 bases lying between them. The CDR3 has 13 residues. Germline CDR1 reads LNHDA; CDR2 reads SQIVND (reference sequence).

This clonotype has ten or more counts. The chain uses TRBV15 and TRBJ1-3; D remains unclear. Trimming took 6 bases from V and 4 from J, leaving 4 bases between them. Germline-derived CDR1 and CDR2 are LNHNV and YYDKDF (reference sequence). The CDR3 totals 11 residues. The CDR3 sequence is CATRFGNTIYF. Here the CDR3 DNA reads TGTGCCACCAGGTTCGGAAACACCATATATTTT. Using reference TRBV15 and TRBJ1-3 for the parts outside the CDR3, the full variable domain is DAMVIQNPRYQVTQFGKPVTLSCSQTLNHNVMYWYQQKSSQAPKLLFHYYDKDFNNEADTPDNFQSRRPNTSFCFLDIRSPGLGDTAMYLCATRFGNTIYFGEGSWLTVV.

As concerns this clonotype: A much larger clone differs by one base, so this may be a read error. The chain carries TRBV7-3 and TRBJ2-3, with D perhaps TRBD1 or TRBD2 (5 bases each). Germline values: CDR1 SGHTA, CDR2 FQGTGA. CDR3 size: 16 residues. The CDR3 loop is CASSADRGRSTDAQYF. CDR3 sequence (DNA): TGTGCCAGCAGCGCGGACCGGGGCAGAAGCACAGATGCGCAGTATTTT.

In this sample, this clonotype turned up many times. This chain connects TRBV29-1 to TRBJ1-1; 7 bases align to TRBD1. V gave up 7 bases and J gave up 1 base; unmatched junction bases: 3. The CDR3 is 12 residues long. CDR1 and CDR2 from the germline V gene are SQVTM and ANQGSEA. The CDR3 loop reads CSGGQSNTEAFF. As DNA, the CDR3 is TGCAGCGGGGGACAGTCGAACACTGAAGCTTTCTTT.

This clonotype was recorded at least ten times. The chain recombines TRBV2 with TRBJ2-3; D is undetermined. The CDR3 runs to 10 residues. Germline V gene lookup returns CDR1 SNHLY and CDR2 FYNNEI. V lost 4 bases and J lost 5, with 1 base in between. DNA of the CDR3: TGTGCCAGCAGTGTAGATACGCAGTATTTT. Translated: CASSVDTQYF.

Worth noting for this clonotype: Without the conserved terminal phenylalanine or tryptophan, this CDR3 likely stems from a read error. It is unclear where the CDR3 begins or ends on the DNA, so no DNA is shown, and the CDR3 is as TCRdb lists it. This chain connects TRBV24-1 to TRBJ2-5; TRBD2, the table's D call, lacks a check against the DNA. CDR1 and CDR2 from the germline V gene are KGHDR and SFDVKD. The CDR3 totals 10 residues, both ends included. The CDR3 sequence: CAASDTGTSG.